This is a list of T cell receptor beta chains from one sample in a study of T-cell reconstitution after alpha-beta-depleted transplantation in children. Via MiXCR, TCRdb re-called the PCR reads, giving one row per CDR3 protein. The top ten clones hold 25% to 35% of a sample with about 900,000 distinct CDR3 sequences, about 31% of them seen once. Here the sequenced sample was PBMCs, mostly from graft donor cells, taken 360 days after TCRalphabeta/CD19-depleted stem cell transplant. Receptor source: a boy younger than two who had a stem cell transplant for SCID, so the T cells may come from the graft donor. CDR3s include the opening cysteine and the closing phenylalanine or tryptophan.

TRBV7-2	TRBJ2-1	CASSIRDRRSYNEQFF
TRBV4-1	TRBJ1-6	CASSRTGTVYNSPLHF
TRBV6-4	TRBJ2-2	CASSDSAGGTGELFF
TRBV12-5	TRBJ2-7	CASAPGAGSYEQYF
TRBV3-1	TRBJ2-4	CASSLKGGGTAYF
TRBV18	TRBJ2-7	CASSPRSPGQAYEQYF
TRBV29-1	TRBJ2-3	CSVVLVRESTDTQYF
TRBV18	TRBJ2-7	CASSHTKTPYEQYF
TRBV11-2	TRBJ2-1	CASSFPPGRLYNEQFF
TRBV6-1	TRBJ1-2	CASSPRPGIYGYTF
TRBV15	TRBJ2-3	CATSKQGAVGDTQYF
TRBV7-9	TRBJ1-4	CASSPSGDEKLFF
TRBV29-1	TRBJ2-1	CSYPVRGLIHNEQFF